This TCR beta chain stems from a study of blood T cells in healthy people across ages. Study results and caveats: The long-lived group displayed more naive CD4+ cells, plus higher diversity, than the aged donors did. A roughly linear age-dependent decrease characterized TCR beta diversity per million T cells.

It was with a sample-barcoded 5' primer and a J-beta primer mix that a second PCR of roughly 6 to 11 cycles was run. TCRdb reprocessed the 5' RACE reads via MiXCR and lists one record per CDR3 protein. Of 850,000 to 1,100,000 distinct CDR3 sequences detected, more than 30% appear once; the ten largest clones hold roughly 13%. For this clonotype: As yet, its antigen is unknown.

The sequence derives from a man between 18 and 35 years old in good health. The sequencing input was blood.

CDR3 protein: CSARDQGGLDYGYTF. In DNA form, the CDR3 reads TGCAGTGCTAGAGACCAGGGCGGGCTGGACTATGGCTACACCTTC. The genes are TRBV20-1 and TRBJ1-2, with a tentative D call TRBD1 (5 bases). The germline gives CDR1 DFQATT, CDR2 SNEGSKA (reference sequence). The ends were cut back, 0 bases at V and 3 bases at J, with 14 bases in the middle. The CDR3 loop spans 15 amino acids.